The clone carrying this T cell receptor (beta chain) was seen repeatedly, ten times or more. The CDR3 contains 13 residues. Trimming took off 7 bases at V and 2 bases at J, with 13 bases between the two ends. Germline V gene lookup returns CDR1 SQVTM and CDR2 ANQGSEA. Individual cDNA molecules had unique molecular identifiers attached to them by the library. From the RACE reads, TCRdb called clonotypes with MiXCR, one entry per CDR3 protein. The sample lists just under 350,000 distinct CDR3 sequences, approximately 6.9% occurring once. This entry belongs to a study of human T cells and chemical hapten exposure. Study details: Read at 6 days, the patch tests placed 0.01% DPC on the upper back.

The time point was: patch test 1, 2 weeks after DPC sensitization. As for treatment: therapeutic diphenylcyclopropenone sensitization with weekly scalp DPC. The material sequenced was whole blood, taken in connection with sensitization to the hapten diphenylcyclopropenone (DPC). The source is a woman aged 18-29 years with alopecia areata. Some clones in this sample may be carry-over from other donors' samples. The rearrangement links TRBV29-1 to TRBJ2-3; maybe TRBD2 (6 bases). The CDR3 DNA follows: TGCAGCGCCGGGACTCTACCCACAGATACGCAGTATTTT. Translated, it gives CSAGTLPTDTQYF.